This T cell receptor beta chain derives from a study of radiation and T cells in renal cell carcinoma (dated by TCRdb to between 2020 and 2021). Study-wide context: TCR beta sequencing covered some 55 samples in total, comprising about 26 tumors and approximately 27 peripheral blood samples. Across all 50 or so samples, 4,016,671 unique CDR3 nucleotide sequences, encoding 2,658,974 unique CDR3 amino acid sequences, were identified. Overall results and qualifications from the work: Effects of radiation dose or scheduling on the TCR repertoire could not be addressed with the single-armed trial design. Compared with control tumors, irradiated tumors had a greater number of dominant CDR3 motifs, and these motifs made up a bigger portion of the repertoire. Only small tumor regions of 0.75 to 1 g were available, so intratumoral heterogeneity was not captured. Irradiated tumors showed higher TCR clonality than controls, with the top 100 clonotypes averaging around 54% of the repertoire versus about 40% in nephrectomy-only tumors.

TCR beta libraries were generated from genomic DNA with the immunoSEQ kit, following the manufacturer's recommendations. Library preparation used a first multiplex PCR with proprietary primers, then a second PCR adding unique barcodes, with bead cleanups after each round. Each sample batch included a kit-provided positive control reaction and a negative control reaction. The final libraries were assessed on an Agilent 4200 TapeStation D1000 ScreenTape, pooled by volume, and quantified by qPCR. Sequencing was performed on an Illumina NextSeq500 with a MidOutput 150-cycle cartridge, and 156 Read1 and 15 Index1 cycles were run with kit custom primers. The pooled library was loaded at about 0.93 pM with around 22% PhiX control spiked in. Concerning the study's data processing: Vendor-processed data were analyzed in R, with a clonotype defined as all T cells sharing the same CDR3 nucleotide sequence. For clone abundance analyses, frequencies were normalized to the 10,000 most abundant clones in each sample. Public T cell clones, averaging fewer than five per sample, were removed before analysis. ImmunoMap was used for dominant motif analysis with the PAM10 matrix, a gap penalty of 30, and a homology threshold of 0.3, and any motif reaching a cumulative frequency of at least 0.01 was considered dominant. The clones in this table, taken by TCRdb from immuneACCESS, are in-frame only. Not every clone is retained; where verified, under half of the shortfall comes from an unresolved V gene, and the cause of the rest is unknown. V and J calls plus clone size are reproduced from that table; the DNA served to infer D and trimming. Here the sample has around 18,000 clones; about 53% occur a single time. The ten largest account for 9.7% of the sample.

The sample's time point label, decoded: tumor resected at nephrectomy. The sample's treatment or condition label, decoded: treatment-naive control, cytoreductive nephrectomy. For controls, tumors were taken from treatment-naive renal cell carcinoma patients who had cytoreductive nephrectomy with no radiation beforehand. All patients had renal cell carcinoma with clear cell pathology. Control tumors used for TCR sequencing were obtained from several females and approximately eleven males (median age approximately 60 years, range about 40 to 90) and were resected from about 2011 to 2014. The tumors were dissociated mechanically, digested with collagenase/hyaluronidase at 37 degrees C, processed in gentleMACS C tubes, and kept in liquid nitrogen. The QIAamp DNA Blood Mini Kit (Qiagen) was used to prepare genomic DNA for TCR sequencing. Samples were included in the analyses only if all quality control checks were passed.

This clone appeared a single time. The antigen it recognizes is unknown. No much larger clonotype is one base removed from it; base qualities were not supplied. The germline V gene (reference sequence) yields SEHNR for CDR1 and FQNEAQ for CDR2. The cysteine opens and the phenylalanine closes a CDR3 of 16 amino acids. Only the CDR3 DNA stays, 48 bases, in frame from base 1. Trimming removed 6 bases from V and 1 base from J, leaving 17 bases between the germline ends. This receptor chain uses TRBV7-9 and TRBJ2-3; the D gene may be TRBD1 or TRBD2, since each aligns over 7 bases. The starting material was tumor tissue, obtained from a patient whose treatment was nephrectomy without radiotherapy. The source is a man aged 35 to 55 with renal cell carcinoma. The CDR3 amino acid sequence is: CASRPREGAGTDTQYF. In nucleotides, the sequence is TGTGCCAGCAGACCCAGGGAGGGGGCCGGCACAGATACGCAGTATTTT.